The 14 T cell receptor beta chains reported below all come from one sample, sequenced in a study of blood T cell repertoires in COVID-19. The assay was immunoSEQ multiplex PCR, and TCRdb's table has in-frame clones only and misses some. The repertoire has 300,000 to 400,000 clones, over 75% of them found once; the top ten carry about 0.93%. Sequencing used PBMCs or T cells enriched from blood (not recorded which). The receptors derive from a woman in her 30s who had recovered from COVID-19.

This clone was seen only a few times. The chain links TRBV5-4 to TRBJ2-3; 16 bases are a match to TRBD2. Germline trimming cut 4 bases from V and 2 bases from J; bases unmatched to any gene: 4. The CDR3 consists of 17 residues. Germline CDR1 and CDR2: SGHNT and YYREEE (reference sequence). This CDR3 is CASSPGTSGGATDTQYF. The CDR3 nucleotides read TGTGCCAGCAGCCCCGGGACTAGCGGGGGGGCCACAGATACGCAGTATTTT.

The genes are TRBV11-2 and TRBJ2-1; 10 nucleotides align to TRBD2. Trimming removed 1 base from V and 3 bases from J; junction bases left unmatched: 6. The CDR3 sequence is 17 residues long. Germline V gives CDR1 SGHAT, CDR2 FQNNGV. This chain's CDR3 is CASSLGSSGGVYNEQFF. The CDR3 region has the DNA TGTGCCAGCAGCTTAGGATCCAGCGGGGGGGTCTACAATGAGCAGTTCTTC. Filled out from reference TRBV11-2 and TRBJ2-1, the complete variable domain reads EAGVAQSPRYKIIEKRQSVAFWCNPISGHATLYWYQQILGQGPKLLIQFQNNGVVDDSQLPKDRFSAERLKGVDSTLKIQPAKLEDSAVYLCASSLGSSGGVYNEQFFGPGTRLTVL.

Only one count was recorded for this clone. At one of its ends the junction is not consistent with the germline gene, which may arise from a read error. CDR3 in amino acids: CASIEGAGNYGYTF. For the CDR3, the DNA is TGTGCCAGCATTGAAGGGGCGGGTAACTATGGCTACACCTTC. The gene calls are TRBV2 and TRBJ1-2; D possibly corresponds to TRBD1 (5 bases). The CDR3 spans 14 residues. CDR1 is SNHLY, CDR2 FYNNEI, per germline.

The chain is built from TRBV12-5 and TRBJ1-2, with D unresolved. The V and J ends lost 0 bases and 4 bases respectively, with 15 bases between them. Germline V gene data show CDR1 as LGHNT and CDR2 as FRNRAP. The CDR3 covers 16 residues. DNA of the CDR3: TGTGCTAGTGGTTTGGTACTCGCGGATTACGTCTATGGCTACACCTTC. This gives the protein CASGLVLADYVYGYTF.

The chain carries TRBV6-5 and TRBJ2-2; maybe TRBD2 (6 bases). Germline loops: CDR1 MNHEY, CDR2 SVGAGI. The CDR3 consists of 13 residues. The germline V and J ends were trimmed by 7 bases and 5 bases, with 11 bases remaining between them. The CDR3 DNA reads TGTGCCAGCATGGTGCGGGGTACCGGGGAGCTGTTTTTT. Its protein is CASMVRGTGELFF.

This sequence joins TRBV25-1 and TRBJ1-2, with 7 bases identical to TRBD1. The CDR3 totals 14 residues. V lost 4 bases to trimming and J lost 2 bases; unmatched junction nucleotides: 4. Looked up from germline, CDR1 is MGHDK and CDR2 is SYGVNS. CDR3 in amino acids: CASSVRDSNYGYTF. The CDR3 DNA reads as TGTGCCAGCAGTGTAAGGGACAGCAACTATGGCTACACCTTC.

The chain couples TRBV6-2 or TRBV6-3 to TRBJ2-7; D is ambiguous. V dropped 2 bases and J dropped 3 bases, with 8 bases sitting between them. This CDR3 region has 13 residues. Germline V gives CDR1 MNHEY, CDR2 SVGEGT. The CDR3 loop reads CASSYVAYYEQYF. The CDR3 bases are TGTGCCAGCAGTTACGTAGCTTACTACGAGCAGTACTTC.

This clone was seen a single time. This chain connects TRBV3-1 (or the pseudogene TRBV3-2) to TRBJ1-2, with TRBD1 as a possible D gene (6 bases). The V end was cut by 3 bases, the J end by 1 base, with 9 bases between. This CDR3 is built from 14 residues. Germline assignment: CDR1 LGHDT and CDR2 YNNKEL (reference sequence). Here the CDR3 reads CASSHRTVNYGYTF. The CDR3 region has the DNA TGTGCCAGCAGCCACAGGACAGTTAACTATGGCTACACCTTC.

About this clone: Compared with germline, one end of the junction differs, possibly owing to a read error. The chain couples TRBV6-1 to TRBJ1-5, with 7 bases identical to TRBD1. The CDR3 spans 16 residues. CDR1 and CDR2 (germline): MNHNS, SASEGT. The CDR3 reads CASTEWDRDSNQPQHF. The DNA for the CDR3 is TGTGCCAGCACTGAATGGGACAGAGATAGCAATCAGCCCCAGCATTTT.

This chain links TRBV10-2 with TRBJ1-2; D is possibly TRBD1 (6 bases). Trimming stripped 0 bases from V and 4 bases from J, with 18 bases between. Germline CDR1 is WSHSY and CDR2 is SAAADI. There are 17 residues in the CDR3. This CDR3 is CASSESGRHRAGYGYTF. Written as DNA, the CDR3 is TGCGCCAGCAGTGAGTCGGGTCGGCACAGGGCGGGCTATGGCTACACCTTC.

Regarding this clone: At one end, the junction sequence differs from germline, possibly due to a read error. V is TRBV3-1 (or the pseudogene TRBV3-2) and J is TRBJ2-1; 8 positions match TRBD1. Germline CDR1 is LGHDT and CDR2 is YNNKEL (reference sequence). CDR3 size: 14 residues. CDR3: CASTQQGGYNEQFF. DNA for the CDR3: TGTGCCAGCACCCAACAGGGGGGATACAATGAGCAGTTCTTC.

The genes are TRBV28 and TRBJ1-1; no firm D call. The V end lost 3 bases, the J end lost 0 bases, and 8 bases lay between the germline ends. This CDR3 has 14 residues. Germline V gene data show CDR1 as MDHEN and CDR2 as SYDVKM. CDR3 amino acids: CASSLVVMNTEAFF. The CDR3 DNA follows: TGTGCCAGCAGTTTGGTAGTCATGAACACTGAAGCTTTCTTT.

This chain uses TRBV19 with TRBJ2-5; weak D call: TRBD2 (7 bases). V lost 8 bases and J lost 7, with 14 bases in between. This CDR3 has 12 residues. CDR1 and CDR2 from the germline V gene are LNHDA and SQIVND (reference sequence). The CDR3 DNA sequence: TGTGCCAGTCGAGGGGGGGTTGGGACCCAGTACTTC. It is translated as CASRGGVGTQYF.

The rearrangement links TRBV10-3 to TRBJ2-3; no definite D call. V shed 3 bases and J shed 3 bases, with 4 bases lying between them. Germline CDR1 ENHRY, CDR2 SYGVKD. The CDR3 loop spans 12 amino acids. CDR3 loop: CAISDRTDTQYF. The DNA for the CDR3 is TGTGCCATCAGTGACAGAACAGATACGCAGTATTTT.